Below are 21 T cell receptor beta chains sequenced from a single sample in a study of blood T cell repertoires in COVID-19. Produced via immunoSEQ multiplex PCR; TCRdb's table is partial and in-frame only. This sample yields 150,000 to 250,000 clones, of which more than 65% are seen a single time; approximately 7.6% belongs to the top ten. Sequenced: PBMCs or T cells enriched from blood (not recorded which). The receptors were gathered from a middle-aged man who had recovered from COVID-19.

The chain recombines TRBV29-1 with TRBJ2-5; D is possibly TRBD2 (6 bases). The CDR3 is made up of 12 amino acids. Germline lookup yields CDR1 SQVTM and CDR2 ANQGSEA. Trimming cost V 3 bases and J 5 bases, with 10 bases left between them. The CDR3 sequence: CSVEGGSETQYF. The DNA of the CDR3 is TGCAGCGTTGAGGGGGGTTCGGAGACCCAGTACTTC.

This chain connects TRBV28 to TRBJ2-7; 7 bases map to TRBD1. The germline V gene has CDR1 MDHEN and CDR2 SYDVKM. The CDR3 length is 13 residues. With V trimmed by 8 bases and J by 5 bases, 9 bases remained unmatched. CDR3 DNA sequence: TGTGCCAGCCGCTTCCCAGGGGGACACGAGCAGTACTTC. Its translation: CASRFPGGHEQYF.

The rearrangement uses TRBV30 and TRBJ1-5, with D possibly matching TRBD1 (6 bases). The germline gives CDR1 GTSNPN, CDR2 SVGIG (reference sequence). Trimming removed 1 base at V and 4 bases at J, with 11 bases between. The CDR3 runs 14 residues. CDR3 DNA: TGTGCCTGGAGTGGGACAGCCACTAATCAGCCCCAGCATTTT. Amino acids: CAWSGTATNQPQHF.

The chain uses TRBV5-8 and TRBJ2-3; a possible D gene is TRBD1 (5 bases). Trimming shortened V by 0 bases and J by 2 bases, and 13 bases separated the two germline ends. Germline CDR1 and CDR2: SGHTS and YDEGEE. The CDR3 runs to 16 residues. The CDR3 here is CASSLEFGRATDTQYF. In DNA form, the CDR3 reads TGTGCCAGCAGCTTGGAGTTCGGCAGGGCCACAGATACGCAGTATTTT.

The table lists this clone with a count of one. The V call is TRBV19, the J call TRBJ1-6; 7 bases agree with TRBD1. The J segment lost 8 bases and the V segment lost 6 bases, leaving 7 bases of the junction unmatched. Per the germline V gene, CDR1 is LNHDA and CDR2 is SQIVND (reference sequence). The CDR3 contains 14 residues. The CDR3 DNA reads as TGTGCCAGTAGGACGACAGGGTCACATTCACCCCTCCACTTT. It yields the protein CASRTTGSHSPLHF. The full variable domain, in which reference TRBV19 and TRBJ1-6 provide the parts outside the CDR3, is DGGITQSPKYLFRKEGQNVTLSCEQNLNHDAMYWYRQDPGQGLRLIYYSQIVNDFQKGDIAEGYSVSREKKESFPLTVTSAQKNPTAFYLCASRTTGSHSPLHFGNGTRLTVT.

The chain uses TRBV5-1 and TRBJ1-1; the D gene is possibly TRBD1 (5 bases). CDR1 is SGHRS, CDR2 YFSETQ, per germline. V lost 0 bases, J lost 5 bases, and 11 bases lay in between. CDR3 length: 14 amino acids. This CDR3 reads CASSLVGRWTEAFF. As DNA, the CDR3 is TGCGCCAGCAGCTTGGTGGGGCGGTGGACTGAAGCTTTCTTT.

The genes are TRBV28 and TRBJ2-7, with D tentatively TRBD1 (6 bases). This CDR3 spans 14 amino acids. Germline CDR1 reads MDHEN; CDR2 reads SYDVKM. Deletions cut 4 bases from V and 3 bases from J, with 13 bases between. CDR3 nucleotides: TGTGCCAGCAGTTCTATCGGACAGAACTACGAGCAGTACTTC. This encodes CASSSIGQNYEQYF.

For the CDR3, the DNA is TGTGCCAGCAGTGGTTACAGGGGGGGGGAAGAGACCCAGTACTTC. This gives the protein CASSGYRGGEETQYF. The chain joins TRBV25-1 to TRBJ2-5, with D maybe TRBD1 (8 bases). This CDR3 contains 15 residues. Deletions cut 4 bases from V and 3 bases from J, with 15 bases between. Germline loops: CDR1 MGHDK, CDR2 SYGVNS.

This chain uses TRBV7-2 with TRBJ1-1, with D possibly being TRBD1 (6 bases). The V gene's germline CDR1 is SGHTA and CDR2 FQGNSA. The CDR3 runs to 14 residues. Trimming shortened V by 6 bases and J by 7 bases, and 18 bases separated the two germline ends. The CDR3 is CASRTGLGVGEAFF. The CDR3 nucleotides read TGTGCCAGCAGAACAGGGTTGGGAGTAGGTGAAGCTTTCTTT. Filled out from reference TRBV7-2 and TRBJ1-1, the complete variable domain reads GAGVSQSPSNKVTEKGKDVELRCDPISGHTALYWYRQSLGQGLEFLIYFQGNSAPDKSGLPSDRFSAERTGGSVSTLTIQRTQQEDSAVYLCASRTGLGVGEAFFGQGTRLTVV.

The chain employs TRBV7-8 and TRBJ1-2, with D unclear. The CDR3 is 15 amino acids. Trimming stripped 8 bases from V and 4 bases from J, with 20 bases between. Germline lookup yields CDR1 SGHVS and CDR2 FQNEAQ. This CDR3 reads CASATEADFFYGYTF. CDR3 nucleotide sequence: TGTGCCAGCGCGACCGAGGCAGATTTCTTCTATGGCTACACCTTC.

This sequence joins TRBV4-1 and TRBJ2-4; D is unclear. Trimming left V 1 base short and J 5 bases short, with 15 bases between. Looked up from germline, CDR1 is MGHRA and CDR2 is YSYEKL. The CDR3 contains 16 residues. The CDR3: CASSQVSLVAQNIQYF. CDR3 DNA sequence: TGCGCCAGCAGCCAAGTTTCTCTAGTTGCCCAAAACATTCAGTACTTC.

This chain's CDR3 is CASSTDRLKTQYF. In DNA form, the CDR3 reads TGTGCCAGCAGCACTGACAGGTTAAAGACCCAGTACTTC. V usage is TRBV7-2 and J usage is TRBJ2-5; possible D gene TRBD1, 6 bases. Germline CDR1 and CDR2: SGHTA and FQGNSA. V lost 5 bases and J 6 bases, leaving 13 bases between the germline ends. The CDR3 sequence is 13 residues long.

This clone appeared a single time. CDR3 sequence: CSGGPGLNTEAFF. CDR3 DNA sequence: TGCAGCGGGGGCCCGGGGTTGAACACTGAAGCTTTCTTT. V and J are TRBV29-1 and TRBJ1-1; possible D gene TRBD1, 5 bases. The germline V gene encodes CDR1 SQVTM and CDR2 ANQGSEA. The ends were cut back, 7 bases at V and 0 bases at J, with 12 bases in the middle. The CDR3 contains 13 residues.

The gene calls are TRBV2 and TRBJ2-7, with 11 bases fitting TRBD2. CDR3 length equals 14 residues. Germline lookup yields CDR1 SNHLY and CDR2 FYNNEI. V lost 6 bases, J lost 3 bases, and 4 bases stayed unmatched. CDR3 region: CASRLAGVDYEQYF. The CDR3, as DNA: TGTGCCAGCAGACTAGCGGGGGTTGACTACGAGCAGTACTTC.

The genes are TRBV6-5 and TRBJ2-7, with D hard to call. The CDR3 consists of 15 residues. The germline CDR1 and CDR2 sequences are MNHEY and SVGAGI. V gave up 0 bases and J gave up 2 bases, with 11 bases separating them. This CDR3 reads CASSYSILNPYEQYF. CDR3 DNA: TGTGCCAGCAGTTACTCGATCCTAAACCCCTACGAGCAGTACTTC.

The chain carries TRBV6-5 and TRBJ2-5; 8 nucleotides match TRBD1. The junction had 5 bases not matched to a gene; V was cut back by 6 bases and J by 5 bases. In germline, CDR1 is MNHEY, CDR2 SVGAGI. This CDR3 comprises 13 residues. The CDR3 is CASRTGARETQYF. As DNA, the CDR3 is TGTGCCAGCAGGACAGGGGCTCGGGAGACCCAGTACTTC.

The chain recombines TRBV19 with TRBJ1-2; 7 nucleotides align to TRBD1. V lost 3 bases and J lost 8; bases outside the gene matches: 6. This CDR3 spans 13 amino acids. Looked up from germline, CDR1 is LNHDA and CDR2 is SQIVND (reference sequence). This CDR3 reads CASSIDRDTGYTF. CDR3 DNA: TGTGCCAGTAGTATCGACAGGGACACCGGCTACACCTTC. Variable domain in full (rest from reference TRBV19 and TRBJ1-2): DGGITQSPKYLFRKEGQNVTLSCEQNLNHDAMYWYRQDPGQGLRLIYYSQIVNDFQKGDIAEGYSVSREKKESFPLTVTSAQKNPTAFYLCASSIDRDTGYTFGSGTRLTVV.

This chain uses TRBV2 with TRBJ1-5, with 8 bases lining up with TRBD1. This CDR3 region has 17 residues. Germline CDR1 is SNHLY and CDR2 is FYNNEI. J lost 4 bases, V lost 6 bases, and 14 bases had no gene match. For the CDR3, the DNA is TGTGCCAGCAGACCCATGGGCTTGGACAGGGAAAATCAGCCCCAGCATTTT. Translating gives CASRPMGLDRENQPQHF.

CDR3 DNA: TGTGCCAGCACCACTGGCGGGGACGATGGCTACACCTTC. This translates into CASTTGGDDGYTF. The J gene is TRBJ1-2, the V gene TRBV4-2; a weak D match, TRBD1 (5 bases). Germline V gene sequence: CDR1 LGHNA, CDR2 YNFKEQ. V was cut by 7 bases and J by 6 bases, with 15 bases left in between. The CDR3 has 13 amino acids.

The CDR3, as DNA: TGCGCCAGCCTTGACCCGCTGGGACAACAGCCCCAGCATTTT. It yields the protein CASLDPLGQQPQHF. The chain links TRBV4-1 to TRBJ1-5, with D perhaps TRBD1 (6 bases). Looked up from germline, CDR1 is MGHRA and CDR2 is YSYEKL. With 8 bases removed from V and 7 bases from J, the gap between germline ends came to 18 bases. The CDR3 length is 14 residues.

The chain has TRBV6-5 and TRBJ1-2, with 9 bases lining up with TRBD1. Germline CDR1 MNHEY, CDR2 SVGAGI. V was clipped by 6 bases and J by 4 bases; unmatched bases: 6. The CDR3 is 14 residues long. The CDR3 DNA reads TGTGCCAGCAGAGCGGACAGGGGTACCTATGGCTACACCTTC. It specifies CASRADRGTYGYTF.